This TCR beta chain was captured in a study of blood T cells in healthy people across ages. General observations from the study: Donor CMV status, an unknown factor, possibly confounded changes in expanded clonotypes.

In the case of this clonotype: The target antigen is unknown.

PCR was performed a second time for 7 to 11 cycles using a sample-barcoded 5' primer and a J-beta primer mix. Each cDNA molecule was tagged by a template-switch adaptor with 12 random nucleotides. TCRdb re-analysed the 5' RACE reads in MiXCR, keeping a single row per CDR3 protein. In the table there are 500,000 to 600,000 distinct CDR3 sequences, 25% to 30% of which are singletons. The CDR3 is 14 amino acids. The germline V gene has CDR1 SGDLS and CDR2 YYNGEE. Trimming stripped 3 bases from V and 6 bases from J, with 13 bases between. The sequence was obtained from a woman in her 70s in good health. The specimen was blood. The chain uses TRBV9 and TRBJ1-5, with D maybe TRBD1 (6 bases). DNA of the CDR3: TGTGCCAGCAGCGCCAGGGAGGGGGGTCAGCCCCAGCATTTT. It yields the protein CASSAREGGQPQHF. Filled out from reference TRBV9 and TRBJ1-5, the complete variable domain reads DSGVTQTPKHLITATGQRVTLRCSPRSGDLSVYWYQQSLDQGLQFLIQYYNGEERAKGNILERFSAQQFPDLHSELNLSSLELGDSALYFCASSAREGGQPQHFGDGTRLSIL.